A single sample is the source of the 4 T cell receptor beta chains below, sequenced in a study of CD8 T cells in ankylosing spondylitis. TCRdb used MiXCR to reprocess the 5' RACE reads, holding one entry per CDR3 protein. In the table there are about 440,000 distinct CDR3 sequences, roughly 15% of which are singletons. Antigens of these TCRs are unknown. Overall study results and limits: A TCR beta motif of eight highly homologous variants appeared characteristic of ankylosing spondylitis blood.

Sequencing used blood, either unsorted or a sorted T cell fraction (not recorded which). The receptors here all came from a male donor with ankylosing spondylitis.

In this sample, this clonotype turned up a few times. This chain joins TRBV25-1 and TRBJ2-1, with TRBD1 as a possible D gene (6 bases). CDR1 is MGHDK, CDR2 SYGVNS, per germline. The CDR3 covers 15 residues. Trimming shortened V by 7 bases and J by 6 bases, and 19 bases separated the two germline ends. Written as DNA, the CDR3 is TGTGCCAGCACTACGGACAGCTGGCGAATCAATGAGCAGTTCTTC. This encodes CASTTDSWRINEQFF.

This CDR3 reads CASSEGHMGQSLTYEQYF. The CDR3 region has the DNA TGTGCCAGCAGTGAAGGCCATATGGGACAGAGCCTCACCTACGAGCAGTACTTC. This chain uses TRBV2 with TRBJ2-7; 7 bases map to TRBD1. The CDR3 runs to 18 residues. Losses at the gene ends were 1 base for V and 2 bases for J; bases not matched to a gene: 14. Germline values: CDR1 SNHLY, CDR2 FYNNEI.

This sequence joins TRBV5-1 and TRBJ2-3, with D possibly TRBD2 on 6 matching bases. The V gene's germline CDR1 is SGHRS and CDR2 YFSETQ. Trimming stripped 4 bases from V and 6 bases from J, with 15 bases between. This CDR3 is built from 14 residues. The CDR3 is CASSLGTEGDTQYF. Here the CDR3 DNA reads TGCGCCAGCAGCCTGGGGACTGAGGGGGATACGCAGTATTTT.

This clonotype was counted only a few times. The genes are TRBV28 and TRBJ2-7; D is possibly TRBD2 (6 bases). Germline V gene lookup returns CDR1 MDHEN and CDR2 SYDVKM. V was pared by 6 bases and J by 4 bases, with 25 bases between. The CDR3 has 17 residues. CDR3 in amino acids: CASSLLFGGLTSYEQYF. The CDR3 DNA is TGTGCCAGCAGCCTACTGTTCGGCGGACTAACTAGTTACGAGCAGTACTTC.